This record looks at one T cell receptor (beta chain) sequence and its context. In TCRdb, the RT-PCR reads were re-called with MiXCR into one record per CDR3 protein. Found here are about a million distinct CDR3 sequences, over 15% of them singletons; the top ten hold 5% to 6.5%. The data originate from a study of patients and donors after allogeneic stem cell transplantation. CDR3 length: 14 residues. CDR1 is LNHNV, CDR2 YYDKDF, per germline (reference sequence). Deletions cut 0 bases from V and 2 bases from J, with 8 bases between. The chain couples TRBV15 to TRBJ2-7; D remains unclear. Sequenced: blood, either unsorted or a sorted T cell fraction (not recorded which). This clonotype was obtained from a human donor who was either an allogeneic HSCT recipient or a stem cell or donor lymphocyte infusion donor (not recorded which). It is not recorded whose cells these are; they may come from a transplant donor. The CDR3 coding sequence is TGTGCCACCAGCAGAGATATGGCTGCCTACGAGCAGTACTTC. This codes for CATSRDMAAYEQYF.